The rows below give T cell receptor beta chains drawn from one sample of a study of control samples from healthy donors and cancer patients. Sequencing was performed with immunoSEQ multiplex PCR; in TCRdb, only in-frame clones are kept and a portion is missing. Altogether approximately 100,000 clones are present, about nine tenths being singletons, with the ten largest covering 20% to 25%. Sample: blood. The receptors were gathered from a man in his thirties or forties in good health. The conserved cysteine and the conserved F or W are not part of the CDR3 here. Each record gives: J gene, V gene, CDR3 protein.

TRBJ1-2 | TRBV30 | AWSEPGNYGYT
TRBJ2-7 | TRBV19 | ASSYGGAYEQY
TRBJ1-1 | TRBV7-9 | ASSLVGGNTEAF
TRBJ1-1 | TRBV30 | AWSQGGSTEAF
TRBJ1-1 | TRBV5-1 | ASRVGSGANTEAF
TRBJ1-4 | TRBV19 | ASSDSRNEKLF
TRBJ2-2 | TRBV7-8 | ASGDRPDTGELF
TRBJ2-1 | TRBV4-2 | ASSHTGLAGLDEQF
TRBJ2-3 | TRBV6-5 | ASRDWGTDTQY
TRBJ1-2 | TRBV15 | ATSSGGTDNYGYT
TRBJ2-3 | TRBV7-6 | ASSRDRGRVTDTQY
TRBJ1-1 | TRBV19 | ASAGANTEAF
TRBJ2-1 | TRBV5-4 | ASSWTKSDHEQF
TRBJ1-5 | TRBV6-1 | ASSERGPKGNQPQH
TRBJ1-2 | TRBV27 | ASSLYGPGGADGYT
TRBJ2-3 | TRBV24-1 | ATRAGVAGTDTQY
TRBJ2-6 | TRBV12-3/TRBV12-4 | ASRFGANVLT
TRBJ1-2 | TRBV5-4 | ASSLGGQNYGYT
TRBJ2-5 | TRBV30 | AWGEETQY
TRBJ1-5 | TRBV7-8 | ASSHRGINQPQH
TRBJ2-4 | TRBV3-1/TRBV3-2 | VSSQEGLGRDIQY
TRBJ1-6 | TRBV19 | ASSMVTGLNSPLH
TRBJ1-1 | TRBV19 | ASSIRALNTEAF
TRBJ1-2 | TRBV19 | ASTYQWANYGYT
TRBJ2-6 | TRBV7-2 | ASSFSPSGANVLT
TRBJ2-3 | TRBV12-3/TRBV12-4 | ASEGPTDTQY
TRBJ1-2 | TRBV12-3/TRBV12-4 | ASSRGIRNGYT
TRBJ1-1 | TRBV5-1 | ASSLGGTITEAF
TRBJ2-1 | TRBV2 | ASSEAGRYNEQF
TRBJ1-1 | TRBV29-1 | SVEVRTGNTEAF
TRBJ2-5 | TRBV24-1 | ATSDTAGDQETQY
TRBJ1-5 | TRBV7-9 | ASSFTGDNQPQH
TRBJ2-2 | TRBV5-8 | ASSSQGNTGELF
TRBJ1-5 | TRBV24-1 | ATSDPRQGASQPQH
TRBJ1-2 | TRBV5-1 | ASSLTGDGYGYT
TRBJ2-7 | TRBV27 | ASSPTPLAEQY